Listed below are T cell receptor beta chains from one sample, sequenced in a study of blood T cell repertoires in COVID-19. Some clones are missing from TCRdb's copy, which holds only in-frame ones; the method was immunoSEQ multiplex PCR. This sample yields about 42,000 clones, of which about 88% are seen a single time; 15% to 20% belongs to the top ten. The specimen sequenced was peripheral blood. These receptors were obtained from a man aged 65-85 years with active COVID-19. CDR3s include the opening cysteine and the closing phenylalanine or tryptophan. The D gene is left open where the match is weak. Clone sizes are given selectively: once, few, many, or a class where the clone is expanded.

TRBV4-3	TRBD2	-	TRBJ2-5	CASSQGSGGETQYF	TGCGCCAGCAGCCAAGGGAGCGGGGGAGAGACCCAGTACTTC
TRBV5-1	-	-	TRBJ2-3	CASSPMQDTQYF	TGCGCCAGCAGCCCTATGCAAGATACGCAGTATTTT
TRBV4-1	-	-	TRBJ2-4	CASSHGVLDLTKNIQYF	TGCGCCAGCAGCCATGGGGTATTGGACTTAACCAAAAACATTCAGTACTTC
TRBV13	-	-	TRBJ2-7	CASSPIELHEQYF	TGTGCCAGCAGCCCAATTGAACTCCACGAGCAGTACTTC
TRBV7-9	-	-	TRBJ2-5	CASSMGPMGGIGQETQYF	TGTGCCAGCAGCATGGGGCCGATGGGGGGAATAGGGCAAGAGACCCAGTACTTC
TRBV27	TRBD2	-	TRBJ2-3	CASSSSGSTDTQYF	TGTGCCAGCAGTTCTAGCGGAAGCACAGATACGCAGTATTTT
TRBV7-7	TRBD1	-	TRBJ2-7	CASSLPGQGTYEQYF	TGTGCTAGCAGCTTGCCGGGACAGGGAACCTACGAGCAGTACTTC
TRBV7-2	-	-	TRBJ1-6	CASRGGAHNSPLHF	TGTGCCAGCAGGGGGGGGGCCCATAATTCACCCCTCCACTTT
TRBV6-6	TRBD2	-	TRBJ2-7	CASNRLAGYEQYF	TGTGCCAGCAACCGACTAGCGGGTTACGAGCAGTACTTC
TRBV5-6	-	-	TRBJ2-7	CASSSDSLTPYEQYF	TGTGCCAGCAGCTCGGACAGTTTAACCCCCTACGAGCAGTACTTC
TRBV4-1	-	-	TRBJ2-5	CASSIGPLRETQYF	TGCGCCAGCAGCATTGGGCCTCTGAGAGAGACCCAGTACTTC
TRBV7-9	-	-	TRBJ1-1	CASSPYADRPNTEAFF	TGTGCCAGCAGCCCCTACGCCGACAGGCCCAACACTGAAGCTTTCTTT
TRBV9	TRBD2	-	TRBJ2-1	CASRPGGTSGRAYNEQFF	TGTGCCAGCCGCCCAGGAGGAACTAGCGGGAGGGCCTACAATGAGCAGTTCTTC
TRBV5-1	-	few	TRBJ1-4	CASSLTSGSSNEKLFF	TGCGCCAGCAGCTTGACGTCGGGATCTAGTAATGAAAAACTGTTTTTT
TRBV14	-	-	TRBJ2-1	CASSQGLGDYSLFEQFF	TGTGCCAGCAGCCAAGGATTGGGAGACTACTCATTGTTTGAGCAGTTCTTC
TRBV6-2/TRBV6-3	TRBD2	-	TRBJ2-3	CASSLYQLAGNTDTQYF	TGTGCCAGCAGCTTATATCAACTAGCGGGGAACACAGATACGCAGTATTTT
TRBV5-6	TRBD2	-	TRBJ2-1	CASSLATGTSGRKEQFF	TGTGCCAGCAGCTTGGCCACCGGGACTAGCGGGAGGAAAGAGCAGTTCTTC
TRBV10-1	TRBD1	-	TRBJ2-2	CASSDPDRGLGTGELFF	TGCGCCAGCAGTGACCCCGACAGGGGGCTCGGCACCGGGGAGCTGTTTTTT
TRBV19	TRBD1	once	TRBJ2-7	CASCPGQGSREQYF	TGTGCCAGTTGCCCGGGACAGGGGTCTCGGGAGCAGTACTTC
TRBV4-2	-	once	TRBJ2-7	CASSQVKGRYEQYF	TGTGCCAGCAGCCAAGTTAAGGGGCGTTACGAGCAGTACTTC
TRBV18	TRBD1	-	TRBJ1-2	CASSSGQGNYGYTF	TGTGCCAGCTCGTCGGGACAGGGGAACTATGGCTACACCTTC
TRBV27	-	-	TRBJ2-2	CASSFGHRTGAGELFF	TGTGCCAGCAGTTTTGGACACCGAACTGGGGCCGGGGAGCTGTTTTTT
TRBV6-5	-	-	TRBJ1-1	CASSSPGHMNTEAFF	TGTGCCAGCAGTTCGCCGGGACACATGAACACTGAAGCTTTCTTT
TRBV18	-	-	TRBJ1-4	CASSQAAGGEKLFF	TGTGCCAGCTCACAGGCAGCGGGAGGGGAAAAACTGTTTTTT
TRBV5-8	TRBD1	-	TRBJ1-5	CASSLRQGKNQPQHF	TGTGCCAGCAGCTTGAGACAGGGAAAGAATCAGCCCCAGCATTTT
TRBV7-2	-	-	TRBJ2-1	CASSRPGKYNEQFF	TGTGCCAGCAGCAGACCCGGGAAGTACAATGAGCAGTTCTTC
TRBV18	-	-	TRBJ2-3	CASSPHQGTDTQYF	TGTGCCAGCTCACCACACCAGGGAACGGATACGCAGTATTTT
TRBV6-5	-	-	TRBJ1-5	CASRRTFNQPQHF	TGTGCCAGCAGGCGGACATTCAATCAGCCCCAGCATTTT
TRBV28	-	-	TRBJ2-5	CASSLPRTYQETQYF	TGTGCCAGCAGTCTCCCCAGAACGTACCAAGAGACCCAGTACTTC
TRBV9	TRBD2	few	TRBJ2-5	CASSTGTSGTQETQYF	TGTGCCAGCAGCACCGGGACTAGCGGAACACAAGAGACCCAGTACTTC
TRBV6-5	TRBD2	once	TRBJ2-1	CASSYSMGLAGGEQFF	TGTGCCAGCAGTTACTCGATGGGACTAGCGGGGGGTGAACAGTTCTTC
TRBV2	-	-	TRBJ2-5	CASSAPQGTQYF	TGTGCCAGCAGTGCACCACAGGGAACCCAGTACTTC
TRBV6-2/TRBV6-3	-	-	TRBJ1-5	CASSSRQNLDQPQHF	TGTGCCAGCAGTTCGAGACAGAACCTCGATCAGCCCCAGCATTTT
TRBV18	-	-	TRBJ1-1	CASSPIVRNTEAFF	TGTGCCAGCTCACCAATTGTCAGGAACACTGAAGCTTTCTTT
TRBV15	-	once	TRBJ1-1	CATSSRGGQPRGTEAFF	TGTGCCACCAGTTCTCGGGGAGGGCAGCCCCGAGGCACTGAAGCTTTCTTT
TRBV24-1	TRBD1	once	TRBJ2-7	CATSDETGTGMNEQYF	TGTGCCACCAGTGATGAGACCGGGACAGGGATGAACGAGCAGTACTTC
TRBV5-6	TRBD1	once	TRBJ1-1	CASTQNHRGGTEAFF	TGTGCCAGCACCCAGAACCACAGGGGAGGCACTGAAGCTTTCTTT
TRBV10-3	TRBD2	-	TRBJ2-7	CAIGGGYEQYF	TGTGCCATCGGGGGGGGCTACGAGCAGTACTTC
TRBV4-3	TRBD1	-	TRBJ1-2	CASSHPGQRNYGYTF	TGCGCCAGCAGCCATCCGGGACAGAGAAACTATGGCTACACCTTC
TRBV9	-	-	TRBJ2-7	CASSVEPDTYEQYF	TGTGCCAGCAGCGTAGAGCCGGACACCTACGAGCAGTACTTC
TRBV4-3	-	-	TRBJ1-2	CASSQSLVEQSYGYTF	TGCGCCAGCAGCCAGTCATTGGTAGAACAGAGCTATGGCTACACCTTC
TRBV7-2	-	-	TRBJ1-6	CASSLALAPGLSPLHF	TGTGCCAGCAGCTTAGCATTGGCGCCAGGCCTATCACCCCTCCACTTT
TRBV11-1	TRBD1	-	TRBJ2-5	CASSLGTGSYQETQYF	TGTGCCAGCAGCTTAGGGACAGGGTCGTACCAAGAGACCCAGTACTTC
TRBV27	-	few	TRBJ1-5	CASRLGGALLNQPQHF	TGTGCCAGCAGGCTCGGGGGGGCCCTCCTCAATCAGCCCCAGCATTTT
TRBV7-8	TRBD1	medium-sized	TRBJ2-7	CASSPGQGASYEQYF	TGTGCCAGCAGCCCTGGACAGGGTGCTTCCTACGAGCAGTACTTC
TRBV29-1	-	-	TRBJ1-4	CSVGGGLNEKLFF	TGCAGCGTTGGCGGGGGACTTAATGAAAAACTGTTTTTT
TRBV18	TRBD1	-	TRBJ1-1	CASSRQGANTEAFF	TGTGCCAGCTCACGACAGGGGGCGAACACTGAAGCTTTCTTT
TRBV6-2/TRBV6-3	TRBD2	-	TRBJ2-1	CASSYGTSGRREQFF	TGTGCCAGCAGTTACGGGACTAGCGGCCGACGGGAGCAGTTCTTC
TRBV6-6	-	-	TRBJ2-7	CASNHGVHEQYF	TGTGCCAGCAACCACGGGGTCCACGAGCAGTACTTC
TRBV13	TRBD1	once	TRBJ1-2	CASSLRQGGHGYTF	TGTGCCAGCAGCCTACGACAGGGAGGCCATGGCTACACCTTC
TRBV28	-	-	TRBJ1-4	CASSPTSATNEKLFF	TGTGCCAGCAGTCCCACAAGTGCAACTAATGAAAAACTGTTTTTT
TRBV6-2/TRBV6-3	TRBD1	-	TRBJ2-2	CASSYGAGGWIGELFF	TGTGCCAGCAGTTACGGGGCAGGGGGCTGGATCGGGGAGCTGTTTTTT
TRBV7-3	TRBD1	-	TRBJ2-1	CASSLRGQLYSNEQFF	TGTGCCAGCAGCTTAAGGGGACAGCTCTATTCCAATGAGCAGTTCTTC